The rows below give T cell receptor beta chains drawn from one sample of a study of T cell repertoires in cytomegalovirus infection. TCRdb ran MiXCR on the reads and lists one entry per CDR3 protein. Here the sample spans 450,000 to 550,000 distinct CDR3 sequences, approximately 17% being singletons. The sequenced sample was CD8+ T cells from PBMCs. These receptors were taken from a human donor in good health (CMV status not recorded). Some clones in this sample may be carry-over from other donors' samples. The CDR3 runs from the conserved cysteine through the conserved F or W. A D gene is named only where the DNA matches it firmly.

V: TRBV7-9; J: TRBJ2-7; D: NA; CDR3: CASSSTSGTATYEQYF
V: TRBV7-2; J: TRBJ2-3; D: TRBD2; CDR3: CASSSVLPGLQDGRSTDTQYF
V: TRBV11-1; J: TRBJ2-3; D: TRBD2; CDR3: CASSRRRTSGTRDTQYF
V: TRBV11-2; J: TRBJ1-2; D: TRBD1; CDR3: CASTLVPGQGFYGYTF
V: TRBV5-3; J: TRBJ2-2; D: TRBD1; CDR3: CASSPWDRPSTNTGELFF
V: TRBV10-1; J: TRBJ2-7; D: TRBD1; CDR3: CASSRGQGKFQEQYF
V: TRBV27; J: TRBJ1-1; D: NA; CDR3: CASSLLAGVNTEAFF
V: TRBV28; J: TRBJ2-4; D: NA; CDR3: CASSAVLAKNIQYF
V: TRBV28; J: TRBJ2-7; D: NA; CDR3: CASSFGMISYEQYF
V: TRBV12-5; J: TRBJ2-2; D: NA; CDR3: CASGSPASGELFF
V: TRBV5-1; J: TRBJ2-7; D: TRBD1; CDR3: CASSATGTGSSYEQYF
V: TRBV12-3/TRBV12-4; J: TRBJ2-1; D: TRBD2; CDR3: CASSLGSGRVATDEQFF
V: TRBV20-1; J: TRBJ1-5; D: NA; CDR3: CSARDWTSDQPQHF
V: TRBV11-3; J: TRBJ2-2; D: TRBD2; CDR3: CASSPGTSSWGGELFF
V: TRBV2; J: TRBJ1-2; D: TRBD1; CDR3: CASRYRGNLIRGYTF
V: TRBV7-2; J: TRBJ2-3; D: TRBD2; CDR3: CASSLVRSGGYTDTQYF
V: TRBV7-9; J: TRBJ2-2; D: NA; CDR3: CASGSQGVNTGELFF
V: TRBV6-5; J: TRBJ1-1; D: NA; CDR3: CASSTGASNTEAFF
V: TRBV7-9; J: TRBJ1-5; D: TRBD1; CDR3: CASSEGQGALQPQHF
V: TRBV28; J: TRBJ2-3; D: TRBD2; CDR3: CASRPIAGGGTDTQYF
V: TRBV6-5; J: TRBJ2-5; D: NA; CDR3: CASSPIAGAEETQYF
V: TRBV28; J: TRBJ2-3; D: NA; CDR3: CASSLGWGGRIDTQYF
V: TRBV12-3/TRBV12-4; J: TRBJ1-1; D: NA; CDR3: CASSLVRNMNTEAFF
V: TRBV6-2/TRBV6-3; J: TRBJ2-7; D: NA; CDR3: CASSRPGNHEQYF
V: TRBV20-1; J: TRBJ2-1; D: TRBD2; CDR3: CSAKSGSSYNEQFF
V: TRBV19; J: TRBJ1-5; D: TRBD1; CDR3: CASRDSYQPQHF
V: TRBV10-3; J: TRBJ2-7; D: TRBD2; CDR3: CAITDGYRLAGGGYEQYF
V: TRBV11-2; J: TRBJ1-1; D: NA; CDR3: CASSSTETVMNTEAFF
V: TRBV7-7; J: TRBJ2-5; D: TRBD1; CDR3: CASGLRDRVGETQYF
V: TRBV11-1; J: TRBJ2-3; D: NA; CDR3: CASSLKRTSTDTQYF
V: TRBV4-1; J: TRBJ2-5; D: NA; CDR3: CASSQDSQETQYF
V: TRBV10-3; J: TRBJ1-5; D: TRBD1; CDR3: CAISEPGQGGNQPQHF
V: TRBV28; J: TRBJ1-6; D: TRBD1; CDR3: CASSFPGGNSPLHF
V: TRBV7-6; J: TRBJ2-1; D: TRBD2; CDR3: CASSRIWGGGSYNEQFF
V: TRBV5-1; J: TRBJ2-7; D: NA; CDR3: CASSKTGHEQYF
V: TRBV7-6; J: TRBJ1-2; D: NA; CDR3: CASSLGGQNYGYTF
V: TRBV19; J: TRBJ2-1; D: NA; CDR3: CASDMGPSDYNEQFF
V: TRBV10-2; J: TRBJ2-7; D: NA; CDR3: CASASDLSYEQYF
V: TRBV27; J: TRBJ1-5; D: TRBD1; CDR3: CASSDNPRGHNQPQHF
V: TRBV12-3/TRBV12-4; J: TRBJ2-7; D: NA; CDR3: CASLESDSANEQYF
V: TRBV7-9; J: TRBJ1-1; D: TRBD1; CDR3: CASATGRAEAFF
V: TRBV6-5; J: TRBJ2-1; D: TRBD2; CDR3: CASGVAGGTYNEQFF
V: TRBV4-1; J: TRBJ2-7; D: NA; CDR3: CTSSFLGGSSYEQYF
V: TRBV4-2; J: TRBJ2-5; D: NA; CDR3: CASSQESGAIQETQYF
V: TRBV19; J: TRBJ1-1; D: NA; CDR3: CASSPYRGMNTEAFF
V: TRBV10-3; J: TRBJ2-1; D: TRBD2; CDR3: CAISEPPLGLAGSPPPSNEQFF
V: TRBV12-3/TRBV12-4; J: TRBJ1-2; D: NA; CDR3: CASRPGSDYGYTF
V: TRBV12-3/TRBV12-4; J: TRBJ1-2; D: NA; CDR3: CASSPTVRGRGYTF
V: TRBV10-3; J: TRBJ2-1; D: NA; CDR3: CAISGRGEQFF
V: TRBV12-3/TRBV12-4; J: TRBJ1-4; D: NA; CDR3: CATAEVQPNEKLFF
V: TRBV27; J: TRBJ1-5; D: NA; CDR3: CASSLSFGYQPQHF